These 20 T cell receptor beta chains were all obtained from the same sample, sequenced in a study of graft-versus-host responses after intestinal transplantation. No cognate antigen is known for these TCRs. The repertoire was sequenced with immunoSEQ multiplex PCR; TCRdb's copy has only in-frame clones and lacks some. This sample has around 50,000 clones, with roughly 84% found just once. This specimen was unstimulated CD4+ T cells sorted from spleen or lymph node cells, taken before transplant. The origin of the receptors is a human donor who was the organ donor for an intestinal transplant.

This chain links TRBV10-3 with TRBJ2-2; D is unclear. The CDR3 has 12 amino acids. From germline, CDR1 is ENHRY and CDR2 SYGVKD. Trimming cost V 10 bases and J 8 bases, with 14 bases left between them. The CDR3 DNA reads TGTGCCACGTGGGCTGAAGCGGGGGAGCTGTTTTTT. Its protein product is CATWAEAGELFF.

J is TRBJ1-2 and V is TRBV12-5, with 8 nucleotides matching TRBD1. The V and J ends lost 3 bases and 4 bases, in that order; junction bases with no gene match: 4. The CDR3 length is 14 residues. CDR1 LGHNT and CDR2 FRNRAP come from the germline V gene. CDR3 in DNA: TGTGCTAGTGGTTTCGGACAGGGAGCCTATGGCTACACCTTC. This codes for CASGFGQGAYGYTF.

The genes are TRBV5-5 and TRBJ1-1; 7 bases fit TRBD1. The CDR3 consists of 16 residues. Germline CDR1 and CDR2: SGHKS and YYEKEE (reference sequence). V gave up 4 bases and J gave up 0 bases; unmatched junction bases: 9. DNA for the CDR3: TGTGCCAGCAGCCTGACAGGGTCCGGGGTGAACACTGAAGCTTTCTTT. It yields the protein CASSLTGSGVNTEAFF.

The rearrangement links TRBV11-2 to TRBJ2-3; D might be TRBD1 or TRBD2, each matching 5 bases. The CDR3 is 18 residues long. Trimming took 5 bases from V and 0 from J, leaving 21 bases between them. The germline V gene encodes CDR1 SGHAT and CDR2 FQNNGV. The CDR3 spells CASSQDRDLFTSTDTQYF. CDR3 bases: TGTGCCAGCAGCCAAGATCGGGACCTATTTACTAGCACAGATACGCAGTATTTT.

V and J are TRBV18 and TRBJ2-1, with D tentatively TRBD1 (5 bases). V gave up 6 bases and J gave up 7 bases, with 13 bases separating them. In germline, CDR1 is KGHSH, CDR2 LQKENI. This CDR3 has 13 amino acids. Here the CDR3 reads CASSYYQGNEQFF. CDR3 in DNA: TGTGCCAGCTCGTACTACCAGGGTAATGAGCAGTTCTTC.

This clone turned up a few times. V is TRBV2 and J is TRBJ2-7, with TRBD2 identical over 10 bases. The CDR3 loop spans 13 amino acids. Germline lookup yields CDR1 SNHLY and CDR2 FYNNEI. After removal of 8 bases from V and 3 bases from J, the junction contained 4 bases not matched to a gene. The CDR3 spells CASERGGDYEQYF. Written as DNA, the CDR3 is TGTGCCAGCGAGCGGGGGGGCGACTACGAGCAGTACTTC. The full variable domain, with the rest looked up from reference TRBV2 and TRBJ2-7, is EPEVTQTPSHQVTQMGQEVILRCVPISNHLYFYWYRQILGQKVEFLVSFYNNEISEKSEIFDDQFSVERPDGSNFTLKIRSTKLEDSAMYFCASERGGDYEQYFGPGTRLTVT.

V usage is TRBV4-1 and J usage is TRBJ1-3; 8 nucleotides match TRBD1. The CDR3 loop spans 18 amino acids. Per germline, CDR1 MGHRA and CDR2 YSYEKL. With 1 base clipped from V and 0 bases from J, the junction kept 8 bases outside the gene matches. CDR3 protein: CASSQVTGGQASGNTIYF. The DNA for the CDR3 is TGCGCCAGCAGCCAAGTCACCGGGGGACAGGCCTCTGGAAACACCATATATTTT.

The genes are TRBV7-9 and TRBJ2-5, with D perhaps being TRBD1 or TRBD2 (6 bases each). CDR3 size: 14 residues. The germline gives CDR1 SEHNR, CDR2 FQNEAQ (reference sequence). With 4 bases removed from V and 4 bases from J, the gap between germline ends came to 13 bases. The CDR3 spells CASSSVEGGETQYF. CDR3 coding DNA: TGTGCCAGCAGCTCCGTTGAGGGGGGAGAGACCCAGTACTTC.

The J gene is TRBJ2-2, the V gene TRBV7-2, with D hard to call. Trimming removed 5 bases at V and 6 bases at J, with 13 bases between. This CDR3 spans 14 amino acids. Germline loops: CDR1 SGHTA, CDR2 FQGNSA. The CDR3 bases are TGTGCCAGCAGCCTATCTATCCGCCCCGGGGAGCTGTTTTTT. It specifies CASSLSIRPGELFF. The full variable domain, in which reference TRBV7-2 and TRBJ2-2 provide the parts outside the CDR3, is GAGVSQSPSNKVTEKGKDVELRCDPISGHTALYWYRQSLGQGLEFLIYFQGNSAPDKSGLPSDRFSAERTGGSVSTLTIQRTQQEDSAVYLCASSLSIRPGELFFGEGSRLTVL.

V usage is TRBV7-8 and J usage is TRBJ1-1; D is ambiguous. There are 13 residues in the CDR3. Between the trimmed V and J ends, which lost 0 bases and 1 base, there was a span of 3 bases. CDR1 and CDR2 from the germline V gene are SGHVS and FQNEAQ. CDR3 bases: TGTGCCAGCAGCTTAGCTGGGAACACTGAAGCTTTCTTT. Translation gives CASSLAGNTEAFF.

The chain combines TRBV6-5 with TRBJ2-1; the match to TRBD2 covers 9 bases. Germline CDR1 MNHEY, CDR2 SVGAGI. CDR3 size: 15 residues. J lost 7 bases, V lost 8 bases, and 12 bases had no gene match. CDR3 in amino acids: CASRSGGLAGNEQFF. CDR3 nucleotides: TGTGCCAGCCGTTCGGGGGGACTAGCAGGAAATGAGCAGTTCTTC.

The chain combines TRBV5-1 with TRBJ2-2; D gene ambiguous. V lost 5 bases and J lost 5, with 16 bases in between. Germline CDR1 SGHRS, CDR2 YFSETQ. The CDR3 totals 15 residues. The CDR3: CASSRKVSETGELFF. Written as DNA, the CDR3 is TGCGCCAGCAGTCGAAAGGTCTCGGAGACCGGGGAGCTGTTTTTT.

This chain uses TRBV13 with TRBJ1-1; D not resolved. Trimming stripped 5 bases from V and 1 base from J, with 8 bases between. The CDR3 is 13 amino acids. The germline gives CDR1 PRHDT, CDR2 FYEKMQ (reference sequence). This CDR3 is CASSLNGNTEAFF. The CDR3 DNA reads as TGTGCCAGCAGCCTGAATGGGAACACTGAAGCTTTCTTT.

The chain has TRBV6-5 and TRBJ1-1; D may be TRBD1 (6 bases). The CDR3 has 13 residues. Germline CDR1 and CDR2: MNHEY and SVGAGI. The CDR3 DNA sequence: TGTGCGTCAGGGGAACGGGCGAGAACTGAAGCTTTCTTT. Protein sequence: CASGERARTEAFF.

The rearrangement joins TRBV11-3 to TRBJ1-1; D is uncertain. This CDR3 comprises 13 residues. V was trimmed by 1 base and J by 6 bases, leaving 9 bases between them. Germline loops: CDR1 SGHNT, CDR2 YENEEA. The CDR3 DNA sequence: TGTGCCAGCAGCTTAGGTCCCACAGCTGAAGCTTTCTTT. Its protein is CASSLGPTAEAFF. The variable domain in full, with the rest retrieved from reference TRBV11-3 and TRBJ1-1, is EAGVVQSPRYKIIEKKQPVAFWCNPISGHNTLYWYLQNLGQGPELLIRYENEEAVDDSQLPKDRFSAERLKGVDSTLKIQPAELGDSAVYLCASSLGPTAEAFFGQGTRLTVV.

CDR3 in amino acids: CASSIAGLAGELFF. For the CDR3, the DNA is TGTGCCAGTAGTATAGCGGGACTAGCCGGGGAGCTGTTTTTT. The chain carries TRBV19 and TRBJ2-2; TRBD2 agrees at 8 bases. V dropped 1 base and J dropped 6; count of bases not matched to a gene: 1. CDR3 size: 14 residues. CDR1 is LNHDA and CDR2 is SQIVND in the germline V gene (reference sequence).

The chain has TRBV30 and TRBJ1-2, with 8 bases matching TRBD1. With 2 bases clipped from V and 7 bases from J, the junction kept 9 bases outside the gene matches. Germline V gene data show CDR1 as GTSNPN and CDR2 as SVGIG (reference sequence). The CDR3 is 14 residues long. CDR3 coding DNA: TGTGCCTGGAGTCTAAACAGGGGGGGAGGTGGCTACACCTTC. Translating gives CAWSLNRGGGGYTF.

This chain uses TRBV18 with TRBJ1-1, with 12 positions matching TRBD1. CDR3 length: 14 amino acids. Germline trimming cut 0 bases from V and 9 bases from J; bases unmatched to any gene: 2. The germline V gene encodes CDR1 KGHSH and CDR2 LQKENI. CDR3 coding DNA: TGTGCCAGCTCACCACCGGGACAGGGGGCGAAAGCTTTCTTT. Amino acids: CASSPPGQGAKAFF.

This clone occurred once. The chain uses TRBV10-3 and TRBJ2-3; 11 bases match TRBD1. CDR3 size: 15 residues. Trimming at V came to 5 bases and at J to 5 bases, leaving 6 bases not matched to a gene. From germline, CDR1 is ENHRY and CDR2 SYGVKD. This CDR3 is CAISTWTGGGDTQYF. DNA of the CDR3: TGTGCCATCAGTACCTGGACAGGGGGCGGAGATACGCAGTATTTT.

This clone was seen a single time. The rearrangement links TRBV6-5 to TRBJ1-2; maybe TRBD1 (5 bases). CDR3 size: 13 residues. Trimming removed 2 bases from V and 4 bases from J, with 8 bases in between. Per the germline V gene, CDR1 is MNHEY and CDR2 is SVGAGI. The CDR3 is CASSYLTGYGYTF. For the CDR3, the DNA is TGTGCCAGCAGTTACCTCACAGGCTATGGCTACACCTTC.